Below, 4 T cell receptor beta chains from the same sample are listed, as sequenced in a study of response to subunit inactivated influenza vaccine. TCRdb independently ran MiXCR on the RT-PCR reads; one entry per CDR3 protein. This table has 530,000 or so distinct CDR3 sequences, around 25% appearing once. The specimen comprised CD4+ T cells sorted from PBMCs, sampled roughly 5 days after vaccination. These TCRs come from a man aged 45-60 years who received an inactivated influenza vaccine.

This clonotype occurred a few times. The chain has TRBV11-2 and TRBJ2-7; D may be TRBD2 (6 bases). Germline loops: CDR1 SGHAT, CDR2 FQNNGV. Trimming stripped 3 bases from V and 3 bases from J, with 30 bases between. The CDR3 loop spans 20 amino acids. The CDR3 DNA follows: TGTGCCAGCAGCTTCCGAACCGCCCTCTGGCGGGGCGGGACCAACTACGAGCAGTACTTC. Encoded protein: CASSFRTALWRGGTNYEQYF.

This clonotype was detected ten times or more. The rearrangement joins TRBV12-3 or TRBV12-4 to TRBJ1-5, with TRBD1 matching over 9 bases. The CDR3 extends over 13 amino acids. Losses at the gene ends were 6 bases for V and 4 bases for J; bases not matched to a gene: 1. This CDR3 is CASRGTGNQPQHF. The CDR3, as DNA: TGTGCCAGCAGGGGGACAGGGAATCAGCCCCAGCATTTT.

This clonotype was recorded a few times. The chain has TRBV27 and TRBJ2-1; 7 bases line up with TRBD2. The germline gives CDR1 MNHEY, CDR2 SMNVEV (reference sequence). V lost 6 bases, J lost 10 bases, and 18 bases stayed unmatched. The CDR3 sequence is 16 residues long. In DNA form, the CDR3 reads TGTGCCAGCAGCCGGGACTACCTCTCCCACAATGAAGAGCAGTTCTTC. This codes for CASSRDYLSHNEEQFF.

This clonotype was counted a few times. The chain recombines TRBV20-1 with TRBJ1-2, with a possible D match to TRBD1 (5 bases). CDR3 length equals 11 residues. Deletions cut 8 bases from V and 5 bases from J, with 12 bases between. CDR1 is DFQATT, CDR2 SNEGSKA, per germline (reference sequence). The CDR3 protein is CSSFGAYGYTF. The CDR3 DNA sequence: TGCAGTTCTTTCGGGGCGTATGGCTACACCTTC.